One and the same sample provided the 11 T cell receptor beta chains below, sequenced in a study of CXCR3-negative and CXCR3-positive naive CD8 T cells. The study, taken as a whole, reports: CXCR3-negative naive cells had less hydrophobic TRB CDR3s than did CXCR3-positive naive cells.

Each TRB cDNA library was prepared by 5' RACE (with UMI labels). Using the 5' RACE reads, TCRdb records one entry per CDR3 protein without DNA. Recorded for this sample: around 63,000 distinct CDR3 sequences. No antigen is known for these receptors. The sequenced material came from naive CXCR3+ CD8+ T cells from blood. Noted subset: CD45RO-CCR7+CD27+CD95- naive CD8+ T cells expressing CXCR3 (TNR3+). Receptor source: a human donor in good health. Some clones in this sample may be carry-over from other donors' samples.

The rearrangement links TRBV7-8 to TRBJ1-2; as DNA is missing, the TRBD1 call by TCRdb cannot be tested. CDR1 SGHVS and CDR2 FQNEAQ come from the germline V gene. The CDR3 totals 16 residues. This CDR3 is CASSLARQPANYGYTF.

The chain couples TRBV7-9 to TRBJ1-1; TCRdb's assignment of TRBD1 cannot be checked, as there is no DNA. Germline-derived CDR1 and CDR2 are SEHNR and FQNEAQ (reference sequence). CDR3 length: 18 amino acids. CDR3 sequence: CASSPQFGQGALNTEAFF. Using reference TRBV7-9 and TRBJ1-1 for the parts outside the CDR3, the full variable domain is DTGVSQNPRHKITKRGQNVTFRCDPISEHNRLYWYRQTLGQGPEFLTYFQNEAQLEKSRLLSDRFSAERPKGSFSTLEIQRTEQGDSAMYLCASSPQFGQGALNTEAFFGQGTRLTVV.

The CDR3 here is CASSFRGTGELFF. The rearrangement joins TRBV7-6 to TRBJ2-2. CDR1 and CDR2 from the germline V gene are SGHVS and FNYEAQ. There are 13 residues in the CDR3.

The chain's CDR3 is CASFIETLNEQFF. This sequence joins TRBV2 and TRBJ2-1. This CDR3 is 13 amino acids long. Germline CDR1 SNHLY, CDR2 FYNNEI.

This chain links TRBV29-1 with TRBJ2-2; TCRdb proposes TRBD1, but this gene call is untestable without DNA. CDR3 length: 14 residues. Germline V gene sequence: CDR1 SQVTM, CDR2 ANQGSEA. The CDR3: CSVTGTREVGELFF.

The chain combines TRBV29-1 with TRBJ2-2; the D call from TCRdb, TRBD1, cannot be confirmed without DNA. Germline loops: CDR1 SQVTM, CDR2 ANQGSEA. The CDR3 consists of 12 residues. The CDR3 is CSGATGTGELFF.

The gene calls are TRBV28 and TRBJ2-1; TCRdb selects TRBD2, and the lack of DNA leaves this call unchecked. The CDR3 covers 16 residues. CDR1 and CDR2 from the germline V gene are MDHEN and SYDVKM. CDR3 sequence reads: CASSRTSGGSLNEQFF.

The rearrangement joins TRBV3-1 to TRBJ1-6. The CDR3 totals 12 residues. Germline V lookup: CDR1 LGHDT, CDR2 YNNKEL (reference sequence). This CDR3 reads CASSQGNSPLHF.

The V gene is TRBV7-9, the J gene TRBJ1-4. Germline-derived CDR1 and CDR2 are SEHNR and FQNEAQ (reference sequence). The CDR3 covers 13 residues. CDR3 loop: CASSSTRTEKLFF.

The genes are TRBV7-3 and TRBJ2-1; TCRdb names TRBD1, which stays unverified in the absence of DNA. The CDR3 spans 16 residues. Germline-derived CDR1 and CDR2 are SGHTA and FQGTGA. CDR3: CASSLLGTGSYNEQFF.

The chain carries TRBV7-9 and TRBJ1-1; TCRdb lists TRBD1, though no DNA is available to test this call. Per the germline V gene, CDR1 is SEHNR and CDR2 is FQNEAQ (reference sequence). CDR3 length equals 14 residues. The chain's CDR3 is CASSAGDKNTEAFF.